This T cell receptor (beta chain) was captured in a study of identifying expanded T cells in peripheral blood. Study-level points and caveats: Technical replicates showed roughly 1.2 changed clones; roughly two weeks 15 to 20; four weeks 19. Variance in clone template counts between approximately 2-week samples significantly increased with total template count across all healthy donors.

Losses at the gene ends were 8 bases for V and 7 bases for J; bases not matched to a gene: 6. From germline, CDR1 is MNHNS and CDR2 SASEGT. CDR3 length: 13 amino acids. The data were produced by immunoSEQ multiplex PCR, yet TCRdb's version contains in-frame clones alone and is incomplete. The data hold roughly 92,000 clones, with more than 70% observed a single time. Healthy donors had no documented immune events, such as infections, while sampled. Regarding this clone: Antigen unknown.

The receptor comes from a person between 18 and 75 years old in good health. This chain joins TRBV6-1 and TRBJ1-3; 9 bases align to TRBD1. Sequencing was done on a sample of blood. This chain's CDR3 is CASFLDRGNTIYF. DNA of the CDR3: TGTGCCAGCTTCCTAGACAGGGGGAACACCATATATTTT.